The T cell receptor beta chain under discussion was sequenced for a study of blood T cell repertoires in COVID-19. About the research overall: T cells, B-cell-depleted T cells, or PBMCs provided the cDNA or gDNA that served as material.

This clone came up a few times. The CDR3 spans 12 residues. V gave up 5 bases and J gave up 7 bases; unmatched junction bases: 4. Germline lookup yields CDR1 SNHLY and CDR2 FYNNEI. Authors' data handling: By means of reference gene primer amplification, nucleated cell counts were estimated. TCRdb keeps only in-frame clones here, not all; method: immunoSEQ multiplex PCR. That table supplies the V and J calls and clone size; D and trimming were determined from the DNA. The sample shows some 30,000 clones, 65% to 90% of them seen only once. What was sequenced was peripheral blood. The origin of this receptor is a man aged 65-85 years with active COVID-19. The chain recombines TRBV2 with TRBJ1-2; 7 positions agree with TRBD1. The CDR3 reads CASSKTGSGYTF. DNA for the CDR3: TGTGCCAGCAGTAAGACAGGGTCTGGCTACACCTTC.